This TCR beta chain was obtained from a study of T-cell reconstitution after alpha-beta-depleted transplantation in children. The TCRbeta library was prepared with unique molecular identifiers. From the PCR reads, TCRdb called clonotypes with MiXCR, one entry per CDR3 protein. This sample has a few hundred thousand distinct CDR3 sequences; roughly 24% occur once, and the top ten carry around 2.5%. The CDR3 contains 13 residues. The V and J ends lost 4 bases and 5 bases respectively, with 12 bases between them. Germline V gene data show CDR1 as SQVTM and CDR2 as ANQGSEA. This clonotype was counted ten times or more.

The sequencing used PBMCs, collected before TCRalphabeta/CD19-depleted stem cell transplant. The sequence was obtained from a girl aged 2-10 years with Fanconi anemia, due to receive a stem cell transplant. The chain combines TRBV29-1 with TRBJ1-5; D may be TRBD1 (6 bases). The CDR3 region is CSVARGFDQPQHF. CDR3 nucleotide sequence: TGCAGCGTTGCGAGGGGGTTTGATCAGCCCCAGCATTTT.